This TCR beta chain is from a study of shared clonotypes between healthy human individuals. About the study: CD8 memory received one plate per donor, CD8 naive two, CD4 memory three and CD4 naive three.

Sequencing was performed with immunoSEQ multiplex PCR; in TCRdb, only in-frame clones are kept and a portion is missing. The sample contains some 2,500,000 clones, over 85% of which appear only once. V lost 11 bases and J 3 bases, leaving 17 bases between the germline ends. Looked up from germline, CDR1 is MDHEN and CDR2 is SYDVKM. This CDR3 spans 14 amino acids. Input material: naive CD4+ T cells from PBMCs. The subset here: CD45RA+ positively selected. The J gene is TRBJ2-1, the V gene TRBV28, with D possibly TRBD1 on 7 matching bases. This sequence was found in a man between 18 and 29 years old in good health. Some clones in this sample may be carry-over from other donors' samples. In DNA, the CDR3 is TGTGCCGAAGGGCGGGACAGCCACTACAATGAGCAGTTCTTC. Translated, it gives CAEGRDSHYNEQFF.